The 25 T cell receptor beta chains given below trace back to one sample, sequenced in a study of vaccination effects on CD4 cells after COVID-19. Assay used: immunoSEQ multiplex PCR; TCRdb lists only in-frame clones, some missing. The data hold some 60,000 clones, with approximately 76% observed a single time. These receptors have no identified antigens. ViraFEST assay sequencing came after antigen-specific CD4+ T cells were expanded with viral peptide pools. Culture proceeded for approximately 10 days, and CD4+ T cells were then isolated. All vaccine recipients tested negative for nucleocapsid antibodies and had never contracted SARS-CoV-2 infection. Source: CD4+ T cells from PBMCs cultured with HCoV-NL63 spike peptides, taken before COVID-19 vaccination. These receptors were taken from a human donor who received a COVID-19 vaccine.

The chain couples TRBV19 to TRBJ2-3; the D is unclear. This CDR3 contains 15 residues. Trimming cost V 5 bases and J 0 bases, with 12 bases left between them. Germline CDR1 reads LNHDA; CDR2 reads SQIVND (reference sequence). CDR3 protein: CASSLGMTSTDTQYF. CDR3 nucleotide sequence: TGTGCCAGTAGTCTTGGGATGACTAGCACAGATACGCAGTATTTT.

The chain combines TRBV28 with TRBJ1-1, with 9 bases aligning to TRBD1. Trimming removed 5 bases from V and 3 bases from J; junction bases left unmatched: 4. CDR3 length equals 14 residues. The germline V gene encodes CDR1 MDHEN and CDR2 SYDVKM. The CDR3 is CASSLTGGDTEAFF. CDR3 nucleotide sequence: TGTGCCAGCAGTCTGACAGGGGGGGACACTGAAGCTTTCTTT.

This clone has only a few counts. The V and J genes are TRBV19 and TRBJ1-4; D is possibly TRBD1 (6 bases). The germline CDR1 and CDR2 sequences are LNHDA and SQIVND (reference sequence). With 5 bases removed from V and 3 bases from J, the gap between germline ends came to 13 bases. The CDR3 is made up of 15 amino acids. The chain's CDR3 is CASSLAGHPNEKLFF. In DNA, the CDR3 is TGTGCCAGTAGTTTGGCGGGACACCCTAATGAAAAACTGTTTTTT. The entire variable domain, with the rest obtained from reference TRBV19 and TRBJ1-4, is as follows: DGGITQSPKYLFRKEGQNVTLSCEQNLNHDAMYWYRQDPGQGLRLIYYSQIVNDFQKGDIAEGYSVSREKKESFPLTVTSAQKNPTAFYLCASSLAGHPNEKLFFGSGTQLSVL.

The chain links TRBV4-2 to TRBJ1-3; no clear D gene. CDR1 is LGHNA, CDR2 YNFKEQ, per germline. Trimming stripped 2 bases from V and 2 bases from J, with 4 bases between. The CDR3 length is 13 residues. CDR3 in amino acids: CASSQNPGNTIYF. CDR3 nucleotides: TGTGCCAGCAGCCAAAACCCTGGAAACACCATATATTTT.

This chain uses TRBV14 with TRBJ2-7; TRBD1 might be the D (5 bases). The CDR3 is made up of 16 amino acids. Between the trimmed V and J ends, which lost 3 bases and 6 bases, there was a span of 21 bases. CDR1 is SGHDN and CDR2 is FVKESK in the germline V gene. CDR3 sequence reads: CASSQLGVTPKVEQYV. Written as DNA, the CDR3 is TGTGCCAGCAGCCAGCTAGGGGTGACCCCGAAGGTCGAGCAGTACGTC.

The V and J genes are TRBV30 and TRBJ1-6; the D gene is possibly TRBD1 (6 bases). Looked up from germline, CDR1 is GTSNPN and CDR2 is SVGIG (reference sequence). The V and J ends lost 4 bases and 8 bases respectively, with 12 bases between them. This CDR3 is built from 13 residues. The CDR3 DNA is TGTGCCTGGAAAAGGGGGAGGTATTCACCCCTCCACTTT. As protein: CAWKRGRYSPLHF.

The chain combines TRBV5-5 with TRBJ2-5; 7 bases match TRBD2. Germline CDR1 SGHKS, CDR2 YYEKEE (reference sequence). The CDR3 sequence is 14 residues long. The V segment lost 4 bases and the J segment 4 bases; nucleotides outside the gene matches: 7. The CDR3 DNA sequence: TGTGCCAGCAGCCCCTGGACTAGTTCAGAGACCCAGTACTTC. Protein product: CASSPWTSSETQYF.

The chain joins TRBV5-1 to TRBJ1-2; D might be TRBD1 (5 bases). The CDR3 consists of 16 residues. Germline V CDR1 and CDR2: SGHRS, YFSETQ. Between the trimmed V and J ends, which lost 3 bases and 3 bases, there was a span of 18 bases. The CDR3 is CASSSPRDSLHYGYTF. The CDR3 DNA reads as TGCGCCAGCAGCTCGCCCCGCGACAGCCTGCACTATGGCTACACCTTC. Variable domain in full (rest from reference TRBV5-1 and TRBJ1-2): KAGVTQTPRYLIKTRGQQVTLSCSPISGHRSVSWYQQTPGQGLQFLFEYFSETQRNKGNFPGRFSGRQFSNSRSEMNVSTLELGDSALYLCASSSPRDSLHYGYTFGSGTRLTVV.

J is TRBJ2-3 and V is TRBV7-3; possible D gene TRBD1, 6 bases. The V end was cut by 1 base, the J end by 2 bases, with 7 bases between. The CDR3 runs 14 residues. Germline V gene data show CDR1 as SGHTA and CDR2 as FQGTGA. CDR3 residues: CASSLRGPTDTQYF. The CDR3 DNA follows: TGTGCCAGCAGCTTAAGGGGGCCCACAGATACGCAGTATTTT.

The chain has TRBV29-1 and TRBJ2-3; TRBD2 agrees at 8 bases. Looked up from germline, CDR1 is SQVTM and CDR2 is ANQGSEA. The trim removed 6 bases at V and 0 bases at J, leaving 8 bases unmatched. The CDR3 extends over 15 amino acids. DNA for the CDR3: TGCAGCGTATCCTTCGGCGGGGGGAGCACAGATACGCAGTATTTT. It encodes CSVSFGGGSTDTQYF.

This clone appeared once. V is TRBV2 and J is TRBJ2-7, with a tentative D call TRBD1 (6 bases). The V gene's germline CDR1 is SNHLY and CDR2 FYNNEI. The V end was cut by 2 bases, the J end by 3 bases, with 11 bases between. This CDR3 contains 14 residues. DNA of the CDR3: TGTGCCAGCAGTGAACTGGGGGCAGGCTACGAGCAGTACGTC. Protein product: CASSELGAGYEQYV.

The chain uses TRBV27 and TRBJ2-7; 7 bases map to TRBD1. V was clipped by 6 bases and J by 5 bases; unmatched bases: 10. The CDR3 is made up of 14 amino acids. Germline CDR1 and CDR2: MNHEY and SMNVEV (reference sequence). The CDR3, as DNA: TGTGCCAGCAGACGAAACAGGGGTGGGGACGAGCAGTACGTC. Its protein product is CASRRNRGGDEQYV.

CDR3 DNA sequence: TGTGCCAGCAGCTTAGGCAGGGCGATATATTTT. This encodes CASSLGRAIYF. The chain combines TRBV7-2 with TRBJ1-3; tentative D call: TRBD1 (5 bases). Per germline, CDR1 SGHTA and CDR2 FQGNSA. Trimming took off 1 base at V and 13 bases at J, with 8 bases between the two ends. The CDR3 consists of 11 residues.

The chain is built from TRBV12-5 and TRBJ2-3, with 7 bases lining up with TRBD1. Germline CDR1 is LGHNT and CDR2 is FRNRAP. The CDR3 contains 15 residues. J lost 4 bases, V lost 0 bases, and 4 bases had no gene match. The CDR3 DNA reads TGTGCTAGTGGTTTGGTACGGCAGGGGGCAGATACGCAGTATTTT. The encoded protein is CASGLVRQGADTQYF.

The chain uses TRBV9 and TRBJ2-5, with 8 bases matching TRBD2. Germline CDR1 and CDR2: SGDLS and YYNGEE. The V and J ends lost 4 bases and 5 bases, in that order; junction bases with no gene match: 10. The CDR3 has 15 residues. CDR3 region: CASSRSGQRGETQYF. CDR3 coding DNA: TGTGCCAGCAGCCGAAGTGGACAGCGGGGGGAGACCCAGTACTTC.

The chain is built from TRBV30 and TRBJ2-3, with TRBD1 matching 10 bases. V shed 2 bases and J 4 bases; nucleotides not matched to a gene: 6. Germline CDR1 and CDR2: GTSNPN and SVGIG (reference sequence). The CDR3 loop spans 15 amino acids. The CDR3 region is CAWSPGQGLSDTQYF. DNA of the CDR3: TGTGCCTGGAGTCCGGGACAGGGGTTGTCAGATACGCAGTATTTT.

This clone has a handful of counts. The chain has TRBV2 and TRBJ1-5, with D tentatively TRBD1 (5 bases). This CDR3 is 12 amino acids long. The V and J ends lost 6 bases and 5 bases respectively, with 8 bases between them. Germline assignment: CDR1 SNHLY and CDR2 FYNNEI. CDR3 DNA: TGTGCCAGCAGAGGGGAGTATCAGCCCCAGCATTTT. Amino acid sequence: CASRGEYQPQHF.

The chain links TRBV6-5 to TRBJ1-1; no clear D gene. V lost 7 bases and J lost 1, with 13 bases in between. CDR3 length: 14 residues. Germline loops: CDR1 MNHEY, CDR2 SVGAGI. CDR3 nucleotide sequence: TGTGCCAGCAAACAAGGACTCTCGAACACTGAAGCTTTCTTT. This gives the protein CASKQGLSNTEAFF.

The chain couples TRBV5-8 to TRBJ1-5, with TRBD1 matching over 7 bases. Germline CDR1 reads SGHTS; CDR2 reads YDEGEE. With V trimmed by 4 bases and J by 6 bases, 7 bases remained unmatched. This CDR3 has 14 amino acids. CDR3 sequence reads: CASSPGTVSQPQHF. CDR3 sequence (DNA): TGTGCCAGCAGCCCCGGGACAGTCAGTCAGCCCCAGCATTTT. Looking up the rest from reference TRBV5-8 and TRBJ1-5 gives the full variable domain: EAGVTQSPTHLIKTRGQQATLRCSPISGHTSVYWYQQALGLGLQFLLWYDEGEERNRGNFPPRFSGRQFPNYSSELNVNALELEDSALYLCASSPGTVSQPQHFGDGTRLSIL.

This chain joins TRBV18 and TRBJ2-5, with D possibly being TRBD1 (5 bases). Trimming cost V 2 bases and J 4 bases, with 11 bases left between them. This CDR3 contains 14 residues. From germline, CDR1 is KGHSH and CDR2 LQKENI. CDR3 protein: CASSPTQGRETQYF. The CDR3 DNA sequence: TGTGCCAGCTCACCAACTCAGGGAAGAGAGACCCAGTACTTC.

This chain joins TRBV5-4 and TRBJ2-5; D gene unclear. Trimming pared 2 bases from V and 2 bases from J, leaving 4 bases between. The CDR3 sequence is 12 residues long. CDR1 SGHNT and CDR2 YYREEE come from the germline V gene (reference sequence). CDR3 residues: CASSFPQETQYF. In DNA, the CDR3 is TGTGCCAGCAGCTTCCCGCAAGAGACCCAGTACTTC.

The DNA for the CDR3 is TGTGCCAGTAGTATTTTGAATGGCTACACCTTC. Residues: CASSILNGYTF. The rearrangement uses TRBV19 and TRBJ1-2; D call uncertain. V lost 3 bases and J lost 6, with 5 bases in between. This CDR3 region has 11 residues. Germline CDR1 reads LNHDA; CDR2 reads SQIVND (reference sequence).

V is TRBV5-5 and J is TRBJ1-1; 7 nucleotides align to TRBD1. The germline V gene encodes CDR1 SGHKS and CDR2 YYEKEE (reference sequence). J gave up 1 base and V 4 bases, and 13 bases lay outside the gene matches. This CDR3 has 17 residues. The DNA of the CDR3 is TGTGCCAGCAGCCTACTAATGACAGGGTGGGGGAACACTGAAGCTTTCTTT. This translates into CASSLLMTGWGNTEAFF.

The chain carries TRBV28 and TRBJ2-3; no reliable D call. CDR3 length: 14 amino acids. CDR1 is MDHEN and CDR2 is SYDVKM in the germline V gene. The V and J ends lost 2 bases and 2 bases respectively, with 8 bases between them. DNA for the CDR3: TGTGCCAGCAGTTTAACAGTGATCACAGATACGCAGTATTTT. Amino acid sequence: CASSLTVITDTQYF.

The sample holds a few counts of this clone. The genes are TRBV2 and TRBJ1-2; D might be TRBD1 (6 bases). This CDR3 spans 16 amino acids. Trimming left V 0 bases short and J 5 bases short, with 16 bases between. From germline, CDR1 is SNHLY and CDR2 FYNNEI. Written as DNA, the CDR3 is TGTGCCAGCAGTGAAGCGCGGGTAGGGGGAGGGTATGGCTACACCTTC. Encoded protein: CASSEARVGGGYGYTF.